The 14 T cell receptor beta chains listed next were all sequenced from one sample in a study of blood T cell repertoires in COVID-19. Here immunoSEQ multiplex PCR was the method, and the copy in TCRdb shows in-frame clones only, minus some. The profile covers a few hundred thousand clones, with around 87% appearing a single time and less than 2% taken by the ten largest. Material for sequencing was PBMCs or T cells enriched from blood (not recorded which). These receptors came from a young woman with acute COVID-19.

The J gene is TRBJ1-2, the V gene TRBV6-5; TRBD1 agrees at 8 bases. Germline V lookup: CDR1 MNHEY, CDR2 SVGAGI. V lost 2 bases to trimming and J lost 1 base; unmatched junction nucleotides: 3. The CDR3 has 15 residues. CDR3 region: CASSYAGQGNYGYTF. The CDR3, as DNA: TGTGCCAGCAGTTACGCCGGACAGGGTAACTATGGCTACACCTTC.

The rearrangement joins TRBV11-3 to TRBJ1-1, with TRBD1 matching over 7 bases. The germline CDR1 and CDR2 sequences are SGHNT and YENEEA. The CDR3 spans 13 residues. The V segment lost 3 bases and the J segment 6 bases; nucleotides outside the gene matches: 4. Here the CDR3 reads CASSFHQGAEAFF. The CDR3 bases are TGTGCCAGCAGCTTTCATCAGGGGGCTGAAGCTTTCTTT.

The rearrangement uses TRBV4-1 and TRBJ2-4; 8 bases are shared with TRBD2. V shed 1 base and J 1 base; nucleotides not matched to a gene: 6. Germline V gene data show CDR1 as MGHRA and CDR2 as YSYEKL. The CDR3 is 17 amino acids. CDR3 amino acids: CASSQVGGRWAKNIQYF. The CDR3, as DNA: TGCGCCAGCAGCCAAGTTGGCGGGAGGTGGGCCAAAAACATTCAGTACTTC.

The J gene is TRBJ1-2, the V gene TRBV10-3, with D possibly being TRBD1 (6 bases). Per the germline V gene, CDR1 is ENHRY and CDR2 is SYGVKD. Trimming stripped 3 bases from V and 0 bases from J, with 17 bases between. The CDR3 loop spans 17 amino acids. The CDR3 is CAISDPGHPYTNYGYTF. In DNA, the CDR3 is TGTGCCATCAGTGATCCGGGACACCCTTACACTAACTATGGCTACACCTTC.

There are a few counts of this clone. The chain is built from TRBV7-9 and TRBJ1-1; 9 bases fit TRBD1. V lost 1 base, J lost 10 bases, and 4 bases stayed unmatched. This CDR3 region has 13 residues. Germline V lookup: CDR1 SEHNR, CDR2 FQNEAQ (reference sequence). CDR3 DNA sequence: TGTGCCAGCAGCTTAGTCCTGGACAGGGGAGCTTTCTTT. It yields the protein CASSLVLDRGAFF.

V and J are TRBV5-8 and TRBJ1-2; TRBD1 matches 8 bases. The V gene end was trimmed by 0 bases and the J gene end by 6 bases; junction bases not matched to a gene: 4. Germline V gene lookup returns CDR1 SGHTS and CDR2 YDEGEE. The CDR3 covers 14 residues. The CDR3 DNA follows: TGTGCCAGCAGCTTGGGGCAGGGGGCGCATGGCTACACCTTC. Amino acids: CASSLGQGAHGYTF.

The chain couples TRBV6-4 to TRBJ1-1; possible D gene TRBD1, 5 bases. The CDR3 is 15 amino acids. Trimming removed 0 bases from V and 4 bases from J, with 12 bases in between. The germline CDR1 and CDR2 sequences are MRHNA and SNTAGT. The CDR3 reads CASSDSSSGITEAFF. In DNA form, the CDR3 reads TGTGCCAGCAGTGACTCGAGCTCAGGGATCACTGAAGCTTTCTTT.

The chain joins TRBV6-6 to TRBJ1-5; 11 positions agree with TRBD1. The CDR3 totals 17 residues. V shed 6 bases and J 1 base; nucleotides not matched to a gene: 8. CDR1 is MNHNY and CDR2 is SVGAGI in the germline V gene (reference sequence). The CDR3 coding sequence is TGTGCCAGCAGCCGAGGGGACAGGGGGAAGAGCAATCAGCCCCAGCATTTT. Residues: CASSRGDRGKSNQPQHF.

This clone showed up just once. The chain uses TRBV29-1 and TRBJ2-3, with 14 nucleotides matching TRBD2. V lost 3 bases and J lost 2; bases outside the gene matches: 10. The V gene's germline CDR1 is SQVTM and CDR2 ANQGSEA. This CDR3 has 18 residues. CDR3 nucleotides: TGCAGCGTTGACGGACTAGCGGGAGGCGGGGGGTACACAGATACGCAGTATTTT. Its protein is CSVDGLAGGGGYTDTQYF.

The chain combines TRBV5-6 with TRBJ1-4, with D perhaps TRBD1 (6 bases). Trimming took off 4 bases at V and 0 bases at J, with 19 bases between the two ends. The CDR3 loop spans 18 amino acids. The germline V gene has CDR1 SGHDT and CDR2 YYEEEE. The CDR3 region is CASSQIRDILATNEKLFF. The CDR3 region has the DNA TGTGCCAGCAGCCAAATACGGGACATACTAGCAACTAATGAAAAACTGTTTTTT. Using reference TRBV5-6 and TRBJ1-4 for the parts outside the CDR3, the full variable domain is DAGVTQSPTHLIKTRGQQVTLRCSPKSGHDTVSWYQQALGQGPQFIFQYYEEEERQRGNFPDRFSGHQFPNYSSELNVNALLLGDSALYLCASSQIRDILATNEKLFFGSGTQLSVL.

This clone was recorded only once. This chain connects TRBV27 to TRBJ1-1; 7 positions match TRBD1. V gave up 0 bases and J gave up 4 bases; unmatched junction bases: 2. CDR1 and CDR2 from the germline V gene are MNHEY and SMNVEV (reference sequence). CDR3 length: 14 residues. The CDR3 loop reads CASSLSAGGTEAFF. The CDR3 nucleotides are TGTGCCAGCAGTTTATCTGCAGGGGGCACTGAAGCTTTCTTT.

The chain joins TRBV5-1 to TRBJ2-3, with a possible D match to TRBD2 (6 bases). Germline V gene data show CDR1 as SGHRS and CDR2 as YFSETQ. This CDR3 has 14 amino acids. Trimming stripped 6 bases from V and 6 bases from J, with 17 bases between. CDR3 DNA sequence: TGCGCCAGCAACGACGGGAGTGCTGTGGATACGCAGTATTTT. Translating gives CASNDGSAVDTQYF.

This rearrangement joins TRBV27 to TRBJ1-2; 11 positions match TRBD1. The junction had 8 bases not matched to a gene; V was cut back by 5 bases and J by 6 bases. There are 15 residues in the CDR3. Germline CDR1 is MNHEY and CDR2 is SMNVEV (reference sequence). CDR3 coding DNA: TGTGCCAGCAGTATGTGGACAGGGGGCGCTAATGGCTACACCTTC. It specifies CASSMWTGGANGYTF.

Remarks on this clone: Different DNA sequences within this sample yield the same CDR3. The chain uses TRBV18 and TRBJ1-1, with TRBD1 matching 7 bases. Looked up from germline, CDR1 is KGHSH and CDR2 is LQKENI. The CDR3 covers 14 residues. After removal of 1 base from V and 5 bases from J, the junction contained 4 bases not matched to a gene. CDR3 protein: CASSPQGARTEAFF. The CDR3 DNA follows: TGTGCCAGCTCACCACAGGGGGCGCGGACTGAAGCTTTCTTT.